This is a list of T cell receptor beta chains from one sample in a study of shared clonotypes between healthy human individuals. Produced via immunoSEQ multiplex PCR; TCRdb's table is partial and in-frame only. This sample has around 1.4 million clones, with approximately 98.5% found just once. Sequenced sample: naive CD4+ T cells sorted from blood. These receptors all stem from a man under 40 in good health. The CDR3 runs from the conserved cysteine through the conserved F or W. The D gene is left open where the match is weak. The listing skips clone size in some rows; elsewhere it reads once, few, many or a size class.

D,J,V,size,CDR3,DNA
TRBD1,TRBJ2-7,TRBV10-2,NA,CASNRQGAREQYF,TGCGCCAGCAATAGACAGGGGGCGCGTGAGCAGTACTTC
TRBD1,TRBJ1-5,TRBV15,NA,CATRHRGWNNQPQHF,TGTGCCACCAGACACAGGGGGTGGAACAATCAGCCCCAGCATTTT
TRBD1,TRBJ1-1,TRBV28,NA,CASSHGQGTRATEAFF,TGTGCCAGCAGCCATGGACAGGGAACGCGAGCAACTGAAGCTTTCTTT
NA,TRBJ2-3,TRBV7-9,NA,CASSPRRDRTTDTQYF,TGTGCCAGCAGCCCTCGGAGGGACCGTACCACAGATACGCAGTATTTT
NA,TRBJ1-2,TRBV6-5,NA,CASSHPGGGGYTF,TGTGCCAGCAGCCACCCGGGAGGTGGTGGCTACACCTTC
NA,TRBJ2-7,TRBV6-5,NA,CASSYSREPYEQYF,TGTGCCAGCAGTTACTCGAGGGAGCCCTACGAGCAGTACTTC
TRBD1,TRBJ2-1,TRBV27,NA,CASSFRDSYNEQFF,TGTGCCAGCAGTTTCCGGGACAGCTACAATGAGCAGTTCTTC
TRBD2,TRBJ2-5,TRBV28,once,CASSLAGGAKKETQYF,TGTGCCAGCAGTTTAGCGGGAGGGGCAAAGAAAGAGACCCAGTACTTC
NA,TRBJ2-1,TRBV9,NA,CASSVGPEGSEQFF,TGTGCCAGCAGCGTAGGGCCCGAGGGATCTGAGCAGTTCTTC
NA,TRBJ1-2,TRBV5-1,once,CASRQGSSENGYTF,TGCGCCAGCAGGCAAGGGTCGTCAGAAAATGGCTACACCTTC
NA,TRBJ1-3,TRBV28,NA,CASSLQGPASGNTIYF,TGTGCCAGCAGTTTACAGGGGCCTGCCTCTGGAAACACCATATATTTT
TRBD2,TRBJ2-7,TRBV5-6,NA,CASSLAGVTYEQYF,TGTGCCAGCAGTCTAGCGGGAGTTACCTACGAGCAGTACTTC
TRBD1,TRBJ2-2,TRBV19,once,CASSIGTGAGELFF,TGTGCCAGTAGTATAGGGACAGGGGCCGGGGAGCTGTTTTTT
TRBD1,TRBJ1-4,TRBV30,NA,CAWSAYRGLGEKLFF,TGTGCCTGGAGTGCCTACAGGGGTCTGGGAGAAAAACTGTTTTTT
NA,TRBJ1-1,TRBV25-1,NA,CASSESKGKNTEAFF,TGTGCCAGCAGTGAATCAAAAGGAAAGAACACTGAAGCTTTCTTT
TRBD2,TRBJ2-3,TRBV4-3,NA,CASSQDPPTAGVRTDTQYF,TGCGCCAGCAGCCAAGATCCCCCCACAGCGGGAGTACGCACAGATACGCAGTATTTT
NA,TRBJ2-7,TRBV28,once,CASRLGTKSSYEQYF,TGTGCCAGCAGACTGGGGACAAAGAGCTCCTACGAGCAGTACTTC
TRBD1,TRBJ2-7,TRBV15,NA,CATSSRTGGPYEQYF,TGTGCCACCAGCAGTCGGACAGGGGGACCCTACGAGCAGTACTTC
TRBD1,TRBJ2-1,TRBV9,NA,CASSVYRGLIHNEQFF,TGTGCCAGCAGCGTCTACAGGGGGCTAATTCACAATGAGCAGTTCTTC
NA,TRBJ1-4,TRBV5-4,NA,CASSLVGTTNEKLFF,TGTGCCAGCAGCTTGGTAGGGACCACTAATGAAAAACTGTTTTTT
NA,TRBJ1-2,TRBV9,NA,CASSVDPRVGNGYTF,TGTGCCAGCAGCGTAGATCCCAGAGTGGGTAATGGCTACACCTTC
TRBD1,TRBJ2-7,TRBV10-2,NA,CASRGGDRVYEQYF,TGCGCCAGCCGGGGAGGGGACAGGGTTTACGAGCAGTACTTC
NA,TRBJ1-3,TRBV18,NA,CASSPSDGSGNTIYF,TGTGCCAGCTCACCATCAGATGGCTCTGGAAACACCATATATTTT
NA,TRBJ2-7,TRBV18,NA,CASSPPGRVGYEQYF,TGTGCCAGCTCACCACCTGGAAGGGTAGGCTACGAGCAGTACTTC
NA,TRBJ2-1,TRBV7-2,NA,CASSWGLLRDEQFF,TGTGCCAGCAGCTGGGGACTCCTCAGGGATGAGCAGTTCTTC
NA,TRBJ2-7,TRBV4-1,NA,CASSQEAAPFYEQYF,TGCGCCAGCAGCCAAGAGGCGGCTCCTTTCTACGAGCAGTACTTC
TRBD2,TRBJ2-1,TRBV30,NA,CAWSVLAGVENEQFF,TGTGCCTGGAGTGTACTGGCGGGAGTCGAGAATGAGCAGTTCTTC
NA,TRBJ2-5,TRBV28,NA,CASSRQAKETQYF,TGTGCCAGCAGTCGTCAAGCAAAAGAGACCCAGTACTTC
TRBD1,TRBJ2-7,TRBV2,NA,CASDPFGQGVSYEQYF,TGTGCCAGCGATCCCTTCGGACAGGGGGTGTCCTACGAGCAGTACTTC
NA,TRBJ1-1,TRBV7-8,once,CASSLDSTEAFF,TGTGCCAGCAGCTTGGACAGCACTGAAGCTTTCTTT
NA,TRBJ2-7,TRBV6-5,NA,CASSYRRDSYEQYF,TGTGCCAGCAGTTACAGGAGGGACTCCTACGAGCAGTACTTC
TRBD2,TRBJ2-7,TRBV28,NA,CASSVGGVYEQYF,TGTGCCAGCAGCGTTGGGGGGGTCTACGAGCAGTACTTC
NA,TRBJ2-7,TRBV28,NA,CASSLSGEYYEQYF,TGTGCCAGCAGTTTATCGGGGGAGTACTACGAGCAGTACTTC
NA,TRBJ2-5,TRBV7-9,NA,CASSQGWETQYF,TGTGCCAGCAGTCAGGGGTGGGAGACCCAGTACTTC
NA,TRBJ2-4,TRBV2,NA,CASRALAKNIQYF,TGTGCCAGCAGAGCACTAGCCAAAAACATTCAGTACTTC
TRBD1,TRBJ2-7,TRBV4-2,NA,CASSSRTGDPGQYF,TGTGCCAGCAGCTCCCGGACAGGAGACCCCGGGCAGTACTTC
NA,TRBJ2-2,TRBV7-6,NA,CASGLSPNTGELFF,TGTGCCAGCGGGCTATCCCCTAACACCGGGGAGCTGTTTTTT
NA,TRBJ2-7,TRBV7-8,NA,CASSTRRVQGTQAEQYF,TGTGCCAGCAGCACCCGCCGCGTACAGGGAACGCAAGCCGAGCAGTACTTC
NA,TRBJ2-5,TRBV7-9,NA,CASRLVEETQYF,TGTGCCAGCAGGCTTGTCGAGGAGACCCAGTACTTC
NA,TRBJ1-2,TRBV28,NA,CASSPTGLPWNYGYTF,TGTGCCAGCAGTCCGACGGGCCTCCCGTGGAACTATGGCTACACCTTC
TRBD2,TRBJ2-7,TRBV7-9,NA,CASSFLAGGVHEQYF,TGTGCCAGCAGCTTCCTAGCGGGAGGGGTCCACGAGCAGTACTTC